The next 12 T cell receptor beta chains were all read from a single sample in a study of tumor-infiltrating lymphocytes in primary liver carcinoma. From 500 ng of total RNA, TCR beta-specific cDNA was reverse-transcribed using a constant-region primer. Each TCR beta library was derived from three nested multiplex PCR rounds that employed slightly modified ARM-PCR. TRBV1-TRBV30 forward primers and a C-beta reverse primer were used in the first two PCR rounds, which each ran for around 11 cycles. TCRdb passed the multiplex PCR reads through MiXCR, listing each CDR3 protein once. Of approximately 110,000 distinct CDR3 sequences listed, around two thirds are singletons. Between 20 and 30 mg of unsorted bulk tissue served as the source from which RNA and DNA were co-extracted. Specimen: liver tumor tissue from sampling region 1. Regarding subset: tumor region T1, superior pole. These receptors all come from a woman aged 60-75 years with primary liver carcinoma and hepatitis B virus infection.

The table lists this clonotype with a few counts. The chain has TRBV5-1 and TRBJ1-4; D might be TRBD1 (6 bases). CDR1 and CDR2 from the germline V gene are SGHRS and YFSETQ. V was cut by 2 bases and J by 5 bases, with 10 bases left in between. This CDR3 contains 14 residues. The CDR3 nucleotides read TGCGCCAGCAGCTTTTTCACAGGGAATGAAAAACTGTTTTTT. This gives the protein CASSFFTGNEKLFF.

With regard to this clonotype: Germline is not matched at one junction end, which may reflect a read error. In nucleotides, the CDR3 is TGTGCCAGCAGTTATTCAGGACAGTGGGACGAGCGGTACTTC. Its protein product is CASSYSGQWDERYF. The chain carries TRBV6-6 and TRBJ2-7; TRBD1 might be the D (6 bases). Germline assignment: CDR1 MNHNY and CDR2 SVGAGI (reference sequence). This CDR3 region has 14 residues.

The chain is built from TRBV2 and TRBJ1-6; TRBD1 aligns across 7 bases. The CDR3 consists of 13 residues. V dropped 8 bases and J dropped 6; count of bases not matched to a gene: 4. Germline CDR1 and CDR2: SNHLY and FYNNEI. In DNA form, the CDR3 reads TGTGCCAGCGGCCGGGACAGTAATTCACCCCTCCACTTT. Its translation: CASGRDSNSPLHF.

V usage is TRBV12-3 or TRBV12-4 and J usage is TRBJ2-1; 7 bases map to TRBD2. V shed 9 bases and J 4 bases; nucleotides not matched to a gene: 12. This CDR3 contains 15 residues. CDR3 amino acids: CASSLPHGGYNEQFF. The CDR3 region has the DNA TGTGCCAGTAGTCTTCCTCACGGGGGGTACAATGAGCAGTTCTTC.

This clonotype was recorded only once. This chain joins TRBV11-1 and TRBJ2-1, with TRBD1 matching 7 bases. The CDR3 has 14 amino acids. Germline lookup yields CDR1 SGHAT and CDR2 FQDESV (reference sequence). V gave up 5 bases and J gave up 6 bases; unmatched junction bases: 7. DNA for the CDR3: TGTGCCAGCAGCCACAGGGGTCGGATCAATGAGCAGTTCTTC. Amino acids: CASSHRGRINEQFF.

About this clonotype itself: Relative to the germline gene, one junction end is altered; a read error may explain this. This chain joins TRBV10-3 and TRBJ1-2; perhaps TRBD1 as D (6 bases). CDR1 and CDR2 (germline): ENHRY, SYGVKD. The CDR3 runs to 14 residues. For the CDR3, the DNA is TGTGCCATCAGTGAGTTGTGGGGGGCGGATGGCTACATCTTC. Amino acids: CAISELWGADGYIF.

The CDR3 DNA sequence: TGTGCCAGCAGTCCCATGGTAGGGACTAGCGGGAGGACACAAGAGACCCAGTACTTC. It codes for CASSPMVGTSGRTQETQYF. The V gene is TRBV28, the J gene TRBJ2-5; 15 bases are a match to TRBD2. The germline V gene encodes CDR1 MDHEN and CDR2 SYDVKM. V lost 5 bases, J lost 2 bases, and 12 bases stayed unmatched. The CDR3 has 19 amino acids.

This chain links TRBV6-5 with TRBJ2-5, with 13 bases aligning to TRBD2. CDR1 is MNHEY and CDR2 is SVGAGI in the germline V gene. Germline trimming cut 9 bases from V and 3 bases from J; bases unmatched to any gene: 7. CDR3 length equals 15 residues. CDR3 nucleotide sequence: TGTGCCAGGAGGAGTGGACTAGCGGGAGAAGAGACCCAGTACTTC. Residues: CARRSGLAGEETQYF.

This chain uses TRBV4-1 with TRBJ1-4; 8 bases line up with TRBD1. The length of the CDR3 is 15 residues. J was trimmed by 6 bases and V by 6 bases; bases with no gene match: 9. Per germline, CDR1 MGHRA and CDR2 YSYEKL. The DNA for the CDR3 is TGCGCCAGCAGACGACAGGGGTCTTGGGATGAAAAACTGTTTTTT. Its translation: CASRRQGSWDEKLFF.

The chain combines TRBV28 with TRBJ1-5; TRBD1 is a possible D gene (6 bases). V shed 5 bases and J shed 2 bases, with 16 bases lying between them. Germline lookup yields CDR1 MDHEN and CDR2 SYDVKM. This CDR3 is 16 amino acids long. CDR3 amino acids: CASSQETGRGNQPQHF. DNA of the CDR3: TGTGCCAGCAGTCAGGAAACAGGGCGTGGCAATCAGCCCCAGCATTTT.

This clonotype was detected many times. CDR3 residues: CASSLSVGEQFF. Written as DNA, the CDR3 is TGTGCCAGCAGTTTATCGGTGGGAGAGCAGTTCTTC. V and J are TRBV12-3 or TRBV12-4 and TRBJ2-1; no reliable D call. The V gene lost 2 bases and the J gene lost 10 bases, with 9 bases spanning the gap. This CDR3 has 12 amino acids.

The gene calls are TRBV9 and TRBJ1-1; D is undetermined. V lost 0 bases to trimming and J lost 1 base, with 7 bases between them. This CDR3 contains 14 residues. CDR1 is SGDLS and CDR2 is YYNGEE in the germline V gene. CDR3: CASSVDSKNTEAFF. The CDR3 bases are TGTGCCAGCAGCGTAGACAGTAAGAACACTGAAGCTTTCTTT.